Listed here are 10 T cell receptor beta chains from one sample, sequenced in a study of T cells after posttransplantation cyclophosphamide. A marrow graft followed busulfan-fludarabine conditioning, with cyclophosphamide on days +3 and +4. Sequencing used immunoSEQ multiplex PCR; TCRdb keeps in-frame clones, though not all of them. Altogether around 24,000 clones were found in the sample, and no singletons occur. This specimen was PBMCs, taken after allogeneic stem cell transplant with posttransplant cyclophosphamide. These receptors were obtained from a male patient aged 18 to 29 who received an allogeneic stem cell transplant from a related donor, was CMV-positive, and had no GVHD. The T cells may come from the graft donor.

This clone came up many times. This sequence joins TRBV4-1 and TRBJ2-1, with TRBD2 matching 8 bases. V shed 0 bases and J 8 bases; nucleotides not matched to a gene: 9. Germline V gene sequence: CDR1 MGHRA, CDR2 YSYEKL. This CDR3 comprises 16 residues. The CDR3 DNA sequence: TGCGCCAGCAGCCAAGAAGCCAGCGGGAGTGTCTATGAGCAGTTCTTC. This gives the protein CASSQEASGSVYEQFF.

This clone was recorded many times. V usage is TRBV6-5 and J usage is TRBJ1-3, with TRBD1 matching over 7 bases. The germline CDR1 and CDR2 sequences are MNHEY and SVGAGI. V shed 8 bases, J shed 0 bases, and the junction held 1 base outside the gene matches. The CDR3 has 13 residues. CDR3 DNA sequence: TGTGCCAGCGGGACAGTCTCTGGAAACACCATATATTTT. This encodes CASGTVSGNTIYF.

The sample holds many counts of this clone. The V gene is TRBV9, the J gene TRBJ2-3; possible D gene TRBD2, 7 bases. The CDR3 contains 14 residues. V was cut by 4 bases and J by 6 bases, with 15 bases left in between. The germline V gene has CDR1 SGDLS and CDR2 YYNGEE. The CDR3 region has the DNA TGTGCCAGCAGCACCTGGGGGGGCGAGGATACGCAGTATTTT. Translation: CASSTWGGEDTQYF.

This clone was detected many times. The chain couples TRBV6-6 to TRBJ1-1, with a possible D match to TRBD1 (6 bases). The CDR3 spans 15 residues. The V gene lost 0 bases and the J gene lost 8 bases, with 16 bases spanning the gap. Germline assignment: CDR1 MNHNY and CDR2 SVGAGI (reference sequence). The CDR3 DNA reads as TGTGCCAGCAGTTACTCCAGGCAGGGGAAGTGGGAAGCTTTCTTT. It specifies CASSYSRQGKWEAFF.

At least ten counts were recorded for this clone. The chain combines TRBV6-5 with TRBJ2-7; possibly TRBD1 for D (5 bases). The CDR3 contains 14 residues. Trimming shortened V by 4 bases and J by 4 bases, and 14 bases separated the two germline ends. The germline CDR1 and CDR2 sequences are MNHEY and SVGAGI. CDR3 sequence reads: CASSSGAQRYEQYF. CDR3 nucleotides: TGTGCCAGCAGTTCTGGGGCGCAGAGGTACGAGCAGTACTTC.

This clone was picked up many times. This chain connects TRBV2 to TRBJ2-3; 8 nucleotides agree with TRBD2. The ends lost 3 bases at V and 1 base at J; junction bases unmatched: 3. The CDR3 covers 15 residues. CDR1 and CDR2 (germline): SNHLY, FYNNEI. CDR3 amino acids: CASSDELAGTDTQYF. In DNA form, the CDR3 reads TGTGCCAGCAGTGATGAACTAGCGGGCACAGATACGCAGTATTTT.

This clone has ten or more counts. The chain employs TRBV2 and TRBJ2-5; 7 bases align to TRBD1. The CDR3 is 14 residues long. The trim removed 6 bases at V and 5 bases at J, leaving 9 bases unmatched. CDR1 SNHLY and CDR2 FYNNEI come from the germline V gene. The CDR3 here is CASSGTERGETQYF. CDR3 in DNA: TGTGCCAGCAGCGGGACAGAGAGAGGGGAGACCCAGTACTTC.

This clone occurred many times. In DNA form, the CDR3 reads TGTGCCAGCAGTTTATGGGCCGGGCTCGAGGGGACCCAGTACTTC. Its translation: CASSLWAGLEGTQYF. V usage is TRBV27 and J usage is TRBJ2-5; tentative D call: TRBD2 (5 bases). Per the germline V gene, CDR1 is MNHEY and CDR2 is SMNVEV (reference sequence). V lost 1 base, J lost 7 bases, and 16 bases lay in between. This CDR3 has 15 residues.

This clone showed up many times. The chain carries TRBV5-6 and TRBJ2-1; 7 bases agree with TRBD1. This CDR3 has 16 residues. Germline trimming cut 3 bases from V and 3 bases from J; bases unmatched to any gene: 9. Germline assignment: CDR1 SGHDT and CDR2 YYEEEE. CDR3 DNA sequence: TGTGCCAGCAGCTCGAGTAGGACAGGTCTCTACAATGAGCAGTTCTTC. It yields the protein CASSSSRTGLYNEQFF.

This clone was seen only a few times. This chain joins TRBV4-1 and TRBJ2-5; 11 bases match TRBD1. Gene TRBJ2-7 matches the end of the DNA better, so the J call may be wrong. The CDR3 spans 17 residues. Germline assignment: CDR1 MGHRA and CDR2 YSYEKL. DNA of the CDR3: TGCGCCAGCAGCAACCTATTTGGGGACAGGGGGTCCTACGAGCAGTACTTC. Translating it yields CASSNLFGDRGSYEQYF.